One and the same sample provided the 21 T cell receptor beta chains below, sequenced in a study of shared clonotypes between healthy human individuals. The table came from immunoSEQ multiplex PCR; TCRdb's copy has only in-frame clones and leaves some out. The sample includes a few million clones, under 95% of them seen just once. Sequencing was carried out using naive CD4+ T cells from PBMCs. Subset denoted: CD45RA+ positively selected. Receptor source: a man between 18 and 35 years old in good health. Some clones in this sample may be carry-over from other donors' samples.

V gene TRBV18 combines with J gene TRBJ2-1, with 9 nucleotides matching TRBD2. There are 16 residues in the CDR3. The ends lost 0 bases at V and 6 bases at J; junction bases unmatched: 6. From germline, CDR1 is KGHSH and CDR2 LQKENI. The CDR3 sequence is CASSPPSGRMANEQFF. DNA of the CDR3: TGTGCCAGCTCACCACCGAGCGGGAGGATGGCCAATGAGCAGTTCTTC. Full variable domain (remainder filled in from reference TRBV18 and TRBJ2-1): NAGVMQNPRHLVRRRGQEARLRCSPMKGHSHVYWYRQLPEEGLKFMVYLQKENIIDESGMPKERFSAEFPKEGPSILRIQQVVRGDSAAYFCASSPPSGRMANEQFFGPGTRLTVL.

This clone was counted a few times. Other DNA sequences from this sample encode an identical CDR3 as well. The chain has TRBV7-8 and TRBJ1-1; D is unclear. V was cut by 3 bases and J by 1 base, with 9 bases left in between. Germline-derived CDR1 and CDR2 are SGHVS and FQNEAQ. This CDR3 comprises 14 residues. DNA of the CDR3: TGTGCCAGCAGCTTTCGGGCACAGAACACTGAAGCTTTCTTT. Translated, it gives CASSFRAQNTEAFF.

This clone was found a few times. CDR3 amino acids: CASTTTAYEQYF. The CDR3 DNA is TGTGCCAGCACCACGACTGCCTACGAGCAGTACTTC. V gene TRBV7-2 combines with J gene TRBJ2-7; no definite D call. V was clipped by 7 bases and J by 2 bases, with 9 bases between them. Germline CDR1 and CDR2: SGHTA and FQGNSA. CDR3 length: 12 amino acids.

As to this clone: This sample includes further DNA sequences coding for the same CDR3. This chain joins TRBV28 and TRBJ2-1; 9 bases are a match to TRBD2. The CDR3 runs to 16 residues. The trim removed 1 base at V and 4 bases at J, leaving 5 bases unmatched. The germline V gene has CDR1 MDHEN and CDR2 SYDVKM. Here the CDR3 DNA reads TGTGCCAGCAGTTTATCGGCGGGAGGGCCGTACAATGAGCAGTTCTTC. Its protein is CASSLSAGGPYNEQFF.

The chain recombines TRBV6-1 with TRBJ1-3; D unclear. With 7 bases removed from V and 0 bases from J, the gap between germline ends came to 13 bases. Germline loops: CDR1 MNHNS, CDR2 SASEGT. CDR3 length equals 15 residues. The CDR3 DNA is TGTGCCAGCACACCCTCCCGGAGCTCTGGAAACACCATATATTTT. This translates into CASTPSRSSGNTIYF.

The chain is built from TRBV5-1 and TRBJ1-2; D gene ambiguous. The CDR3 is 15 residues long. V gave up 0 bases and J gave up 4 bases, with 13 bases separating them. The germline V gene has CDR1 SGHRS and CDR2 YFSETQ. The DNA of the CDR3 is TGCGCCAGCAGCTTGGGTCAAGGCGCCATCTATGGCTACACCTTC. Amino acid sequence: CASSLGQGAIYGYTF.

The chain uses TRBV5-8 and TRBJ1-1; 7 positions agree with TRBD1. V was clipped by 4 bases and J by 0 bases; unmatched bases: 12. This CDR3 has 17 residues. Per the germline V gene, CDR1 is SGHTS and CDR2 is YDEGEE. This CDR3 reads CASSTRQGTLLNTEAFF. Here the CDR3 DNA reads TGTGCCAGCAGCACTCGACAGGGAACACTGCTGAACACTGAAGCTTTCTTT.

The V and J genes are TRBV25-1 and TRBJ2-7, with D hard to call. The germline V and J ends were trimmed by 0 bases and 8 bases, with 5 bases remaining between them. The CDR3 is 11 residues long. Germline V CDR1 and CDR2: MGHDK, SYGVNS. In DNA, the CDR3 is TGTGCCAGCAGTGAATATGCGAAGCAGTACTTC. Translating gives CASSEYAKQYF.

This clone was picked up one time. This chain uses TRBV6-6 with TRBJ1-4, with unresolved D. Germline-derived CDR1 and CDR2 are MNHNY and SVGAGI (reference sequence). Between the trimmed V and J ends, which lost 0 bases and 4 bases, there was a span of 6 bases. The CDR3 is made up of 14 amino acids. Here the CDR3 reads CASSYSRNNEKLFF. The DNA for the CDR3 is TGTGCCAGCAGTTACTCCAGAAATAATGAAAAACTGTTTTTT.

This clone appeared once. V is TRBV7-8 and J is TRBJ2-7, with D possibly matching TRBD1 (6 bases). The CDR3 contains 15 residues. Trimming removed 7 bases from V and 5 bases from J, with 21 bases in between. Germline V gene data show CDR1 as SGHVS and CDR2 as FQNEAQ. The CDR3 DNA is TGTGCCAGCACCCAGGGGTCCAGGGGCAGGGACGAGCAGTACTTC. Translating gives CASTQGSRGRDEQYF.

The chain has TRBV2 and TRBJ1-3; the D gene is possibly TRBD1 (6 bases). CDR3 length: 14 residues. The germline CDR1 and CDR2 sequences are SNHLY and FYNNEI. V was clipped by 6 bases and J by 1 base, with 10 bases between them. CDR3 DNA sequence: TGTGCCAGCAGGCCAACAGGGTCTGGAAACACCATATATTTT. It translates to CASRPTGSGNTIYF.

V gene TRBV19 combines with J gene TRBJ1-4, with D unresolved. The CDR3 loop spans 14 amino acids. V was pared by 6 bases and J by 5 bases, with 13 bases between. CDR1 is LNHDA, CDR2 SQIVND, per germline (reference sequence). In nucleotides, the CDR3 is TGTGCCAGTAGCCCGCGTAGAAGAAATGAAAAACTGTTTTTT. Protein: CASSPRRRNEKLFF.

J is TRBJ1-3 and V is TRBV25-1, with 9 bases fitting TRBD1. CDR3 length equals 17 residues. The germline gives CDR1 MGHDK, CDR2 SYGVNS. The junction had 10 bases not matched to a gene; V was cut back by 5 bases and J by 2 bases. CDR3 amino acids: CASSPRTGVSAGNTIYF. In DNA, the CDR3 is TGTGCCAGCAGTCCCCGGACAGGGGTCTCCGCTGGAAACACCATATATTTT.

The chain has TRBV28 and TRBJ2-2; TRBD1 is a possible D gene (6 bases). The germline V and J ends were trimmed by 8 bases and 6 bases, with 13 bases remaining between them. Germline CDR1 and CDR2: MDHEN and SYDVKM. The CDR3 has 13 residues. CDR3 DNA sequence: TGTGCCAGCGGGGGCAGGGGCCCCGGGGAGCTGTTTTTT. Encoded protein: CASGGRGPGELFF. Full variable domain (remainder filled in from reference TRBV28 and TRBJ2-2): DVKVTQSSRYLVKRTGEKVFLECVQDMDHENMFWYRQDPGLGLRLIYFSYDVKMKEKGDIPEGYSVSREKKERFSLILESASTNQTSMYLCASGGRGPGELFFGEGSRLTVL.

This clone appeared a few times. The rearrangement uses TRBV7-9 and TRBJ1-3, with 9 bases identical to TRBD1. J gave up 1 base and V 6 bases, and 7 bases lay outside the gene matches. CDR1 SEHNR and CDR2 FQNEAQ come from the germline V gene (reference sequence). There are 16 residues in the CDR3. This CDR3 reads CASRESGTGSGNTIYF. The CDR3 DNA sequence: TGTGCCAGCAGGGAGAGCGGGACAGGGTCTGGAAACACCATATATTTT.

Notes on this clone: In the same sample, other DNA sequences code for this CDR3. This rearrangement joins TRBV18 to TRBJ1-1, with D unresolved. This CDR3 is 13 amino acids long. Germline-derived CDR1 and CDR2 are KGHSH and LQKENI. Trimming removed 3 bases at V and 3 bases at J, with 8 bases between. CDR3 DNA: TGTGCCAGCTCACCCCTCGGGGACACTGAAGCTTTCTTT. Protein product: CASSPLGDTEAFF.

V is TRBV9 and J is TRBJ1-3, with a possible D match to TRBD1 (5 bases). This CDR3 is built from 15 residues. In germline, CDR1 is SGDLS, CDR2 YYNGEE. The germline V and J ends were trimmed by 0 bases and 2 bases, with 9 bases remaining between them. As DNA, the CDR3 is TGTGCCAGCAGCGTAGGGGGGTCGGCTGGAAACACCATATATTTT. Translating it yields CASSVGGSAGNTIYF.

J is TRBJ1-5 and V is TRBV6-6, with D possibly being TRBD1 (6 bases). V was cut by 7 bases and J by 3 bases, with 16 bases left in between. The CDR3 has 15 amino acids. Germline V gives CDR1 MNHNY, CDR2 SVGAGI (reference sequence). The CDR3 sequence is CASNPPRGDNQPQHF. DNA for the CDR3: TGTGCCAGCAACCCTCCGAGGGGGGACAATCAGCCCCAGCATTTT.

The chain employs TRBV7-9 and TRBJ2-7; D might be TRBD1 (6 bases). CDR3 length: 17 residues. V lost 5 bases and J 3 bases, leaving 23 bases between the germline ends. CDR1 and CDR2 (germline): SEHNR, FQNEAQ (reference sequence). The CDR3: CASSPVLGTRRFYEQYF. The CDR3 DNA reads as TGTGCCAGCAGCCCCGTCTTAGGGACAAGGCGGTTCTACGAGCAGTACTTC.

In this sample, this clone turned up once. The chain links TRBV20-1 to TRBJ2-7; D gene ambiguous. The germline CDR1 and CDR2 sequences are DFQATT and SNEGSKA (reference sequence). V was shortened by 1 base and J by 5 bases, with 6 bases between the two germline ends. CDR3 length equals 11 residues. This CDR3 reads CSARGPHEQYF. CDR3 DNA sequence: TGCAGTGCTAGAGGTCCCCACGAGCAGTACTTC.

The chain recombines TRBV5-4 with TRBJ2-7; 7 bases are shared with TRBD1. The V gene end was trimmed by 1 base and the J gene end by 6 bases; junction bases not matched to a gene: 7. The CDR3 length is 14 residues. Germline lookup yields CDR1 SGHNT and CDR2 YYREEE (reference sequence). The CDR3 loop reads CASSLPGQPSEQYF. DNA for the CDR3: TGTGCCAGCAGCTTGCCGGGACAGCCTTCCGAGCAGTACTTC.